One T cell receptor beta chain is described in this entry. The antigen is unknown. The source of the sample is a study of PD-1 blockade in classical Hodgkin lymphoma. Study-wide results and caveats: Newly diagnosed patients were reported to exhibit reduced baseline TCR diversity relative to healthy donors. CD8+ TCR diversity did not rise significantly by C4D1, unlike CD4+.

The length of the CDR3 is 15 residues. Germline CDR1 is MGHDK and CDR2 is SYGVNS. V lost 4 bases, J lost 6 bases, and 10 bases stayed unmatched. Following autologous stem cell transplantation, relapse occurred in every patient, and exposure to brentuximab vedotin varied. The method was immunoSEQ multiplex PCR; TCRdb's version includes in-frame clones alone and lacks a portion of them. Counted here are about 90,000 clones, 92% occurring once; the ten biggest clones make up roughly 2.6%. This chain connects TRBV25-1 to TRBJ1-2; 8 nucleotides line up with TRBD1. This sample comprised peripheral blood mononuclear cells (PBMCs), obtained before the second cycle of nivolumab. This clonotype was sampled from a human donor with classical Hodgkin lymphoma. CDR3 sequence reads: CASSVGTGGPNGYTF. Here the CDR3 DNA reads TGTGCCAGCAGTGTTGGGACAGGCGGACCAAATGGCTACACCTTC.